This T cell receptor (beta chain) was sequenced in a study of early T cells in non-severe SARS-CoV-2 infection. Study as a whole: Whole-blood bulk RNA, unsorted, was sequenced, and chains were unpaired.

In its sample, this clonotype was seen many times. Antigen specificity is unknown. The library protocol tagged individual cDNA molecules with unique molecular identifiers. TCRdb re-derived calls from the 5' RACE reads in MiXCR, one entry per CDR3 protein. The data hold about 64,000 distinct CDR3 sequences, with over 9.5% observed a single time. General study results and limits: Missing private and CD4 specificities, VDJdb matching favored anti-spike CD8 responses.

Germline lookup yields CDR1 LGHNT and CDR2 FRNRAP. This CDR3 has 15 residues. V was pared by 2 bases and J by 0 bases, with 7 bases between. The TCR originated in an adult who was a healthcare worker with PCR-confirmed SARS-CoV-2 infection or an uninfected control (not recorded which). The sequences come from whole blood, collected at baseline. The rearrangement links TRBV12-5 to TRBJ2-2; D not certain. The CDR3 coding sequence is TGTGCTAGTGGTTTGCCGGTAACGAACACCGGGGAGCTGTTTTTT. Translated, it gives CASGLPVTNTGELFF.